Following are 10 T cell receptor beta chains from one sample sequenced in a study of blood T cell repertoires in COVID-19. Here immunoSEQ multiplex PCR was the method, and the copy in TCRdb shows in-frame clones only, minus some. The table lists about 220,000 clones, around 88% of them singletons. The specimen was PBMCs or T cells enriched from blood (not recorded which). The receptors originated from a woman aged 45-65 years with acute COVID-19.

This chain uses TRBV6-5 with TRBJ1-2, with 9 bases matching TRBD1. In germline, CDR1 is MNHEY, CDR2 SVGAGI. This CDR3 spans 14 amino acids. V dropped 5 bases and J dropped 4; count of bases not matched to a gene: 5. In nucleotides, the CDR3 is TGTGCCAGCAGTCGACAGGGGGGACCCTATGGCTACACCTTC. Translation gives CASSRQGGPYGYTF.

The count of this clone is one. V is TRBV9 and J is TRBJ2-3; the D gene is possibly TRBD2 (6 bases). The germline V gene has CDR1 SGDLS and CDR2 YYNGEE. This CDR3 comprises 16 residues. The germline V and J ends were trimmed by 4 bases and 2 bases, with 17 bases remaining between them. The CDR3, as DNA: TGTGCCAGCAGCCCCCTGAGGGCGGGAATCACAGATACGCAGTATTTT. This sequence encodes CASSPLRAGITDTQYF.

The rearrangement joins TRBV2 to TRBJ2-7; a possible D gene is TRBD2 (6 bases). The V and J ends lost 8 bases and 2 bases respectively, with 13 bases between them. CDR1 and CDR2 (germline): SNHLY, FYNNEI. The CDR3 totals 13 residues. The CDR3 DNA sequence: TGTGCCAGCGCCGGGACTGTAACCTACGAGCAGTACTTC. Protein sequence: CASAGTVTYEQYF.

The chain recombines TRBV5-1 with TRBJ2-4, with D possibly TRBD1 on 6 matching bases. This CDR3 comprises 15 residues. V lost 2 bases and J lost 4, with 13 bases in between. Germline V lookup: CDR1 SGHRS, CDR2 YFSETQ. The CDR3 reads CASSFQSTGKNIQYF. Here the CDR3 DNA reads TGCGCCAGCAGCTTTCAATCAACAGGGAAAAACATTCAGTACTTC.

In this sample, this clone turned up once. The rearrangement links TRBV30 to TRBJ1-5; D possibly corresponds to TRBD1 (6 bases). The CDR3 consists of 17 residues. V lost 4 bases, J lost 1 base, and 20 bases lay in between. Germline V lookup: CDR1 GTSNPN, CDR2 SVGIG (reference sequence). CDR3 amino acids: CAWTIKGGMGSNQPQHF. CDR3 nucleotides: TGTGCCTGGACCATTAAAGGGGGAATGGGAAGCAATCAGCCCCAGCATTTT.

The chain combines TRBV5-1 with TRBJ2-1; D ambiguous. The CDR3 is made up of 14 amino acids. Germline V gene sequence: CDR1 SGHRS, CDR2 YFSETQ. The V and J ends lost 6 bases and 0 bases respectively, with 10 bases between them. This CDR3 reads CASTQLSSYNEQFF. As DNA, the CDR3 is TGCGCCAGCACTCAACTAAGCTCCTACAATGAGCAGTTCTTC.

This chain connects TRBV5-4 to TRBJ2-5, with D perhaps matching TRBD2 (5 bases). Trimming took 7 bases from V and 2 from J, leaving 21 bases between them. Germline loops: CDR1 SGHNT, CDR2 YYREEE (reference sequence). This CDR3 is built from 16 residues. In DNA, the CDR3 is TGTGCCAGCTCCAAGAATTCAGCGGAGACACAAGAGACCCAGTACTTC. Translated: CASSKNSAETQETQYF.

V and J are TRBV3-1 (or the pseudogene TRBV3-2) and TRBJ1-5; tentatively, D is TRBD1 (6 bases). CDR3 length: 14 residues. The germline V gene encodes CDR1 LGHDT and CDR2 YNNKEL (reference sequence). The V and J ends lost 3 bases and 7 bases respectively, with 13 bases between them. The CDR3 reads CASSQGTLQQPQHF. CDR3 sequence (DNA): TGTGCCAGCAGCCAGGGGACACTTCAACAGCCCCAGCATTTT.

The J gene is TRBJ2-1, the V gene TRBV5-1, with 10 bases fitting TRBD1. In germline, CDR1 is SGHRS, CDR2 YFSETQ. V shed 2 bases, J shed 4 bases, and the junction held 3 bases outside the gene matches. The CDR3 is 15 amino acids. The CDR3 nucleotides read TGCGCCAGCAGCTTCAGGACAGGGGGTTACAATGAGCAGTTCTTC. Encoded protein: CASSFRTGGYNEQFF.

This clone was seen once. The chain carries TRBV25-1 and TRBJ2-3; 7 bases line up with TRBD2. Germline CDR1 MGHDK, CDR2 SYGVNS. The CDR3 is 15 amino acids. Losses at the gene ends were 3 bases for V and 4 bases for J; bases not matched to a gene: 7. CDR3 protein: CASSDGRGYADTQYF. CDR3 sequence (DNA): TGTGCCAGCAGTGATGGGAGGGGATACGCAGATACGCAGTATTTT.